This T cell receptor (beta chain) was obtained from a study of shared clonotypes between healthy human individuals. Looking at the study overall: CD4 naive and memory got three plates each, CD8 naive two, CD8 memory one.

Overall study findings and caveats: A reduction in generation probabilities was seen for non-shared clonotypes relative to those shared by all four donors. Relative to memory subsets, naive subsets generally showed larger estimated richness.

The CDR3 extends over 15 amino acids. The germline V and J ends were trimmed by 2 bases and 0 bases, with 9 bases remaining between them. The germline gives CDR1 WNHNN, CDR2 SYGVQD (reference sequence). Naive CD45RA+ and memory CD45RA-negative subsets were split from CD4+ cells. TCRdb's table, derived via immunoSEQ multiplex PCR, lists solely in-frame clones and lacks some. The sample gives just under 350,000 clones, roughly 80% of which show up once; around 9.3% is in the top ten. Details on this clone: Its matching antigen is unknown.

The sequenced sample consisted of memory CD4+ T cells sorted from blood. Indicated subset: CD45RA-negative fraction. This TCR was sampled from a man aged 25 to 45 in good health. The chain recombines TRBV10-1 with TRBJ2-3, with no clear D. CDR3: CASSETTTSTDTQYF. The CDR3, as DNA: TGCGCCAGCAGTGAGACCACTACGAGCACAGATACGCAGTATTTT.